This TCR beta chain stems from a study of cytomegalovirus exposure and HLA in healthy donors. Study-level results: A cluster of highly shared sequence variants was likely a sequencing artifact.

Concerning this clone itself: The antigen is undetermined.

Those who donated were healthy bone marrow donors. Primers for the PCR totalled 60 Vbeta and 13 Jbeta. The protocol was immunoSEQ multiplex PCR, while the TCRdb copy is restricted to in-frame clones and leaves out a portion. Here the sample spans over 150,000 clones, about four fifths being singletons. The sequenced sample was PBMCs. This TCR was sampled from a man aged 18-30 years in good health and CMV-seronegative.

The CDR3 protein is CASSQGYGPNSPLHF. CDR3 nucleotides: TGCGCCAGCAGCCAAGGATATGGGCCGAATTCACCCCTCCACTTT. The V call is TRBV4-1, the J call TRBJ1-6; D gene unclear. The CDR3 extends over 15 amino acids. V gave up 1 base and J gave up 7 bases, with 11 bases separating them. Germline V lookup: CDR1 MGHRA, CDR2 YSYEKL.